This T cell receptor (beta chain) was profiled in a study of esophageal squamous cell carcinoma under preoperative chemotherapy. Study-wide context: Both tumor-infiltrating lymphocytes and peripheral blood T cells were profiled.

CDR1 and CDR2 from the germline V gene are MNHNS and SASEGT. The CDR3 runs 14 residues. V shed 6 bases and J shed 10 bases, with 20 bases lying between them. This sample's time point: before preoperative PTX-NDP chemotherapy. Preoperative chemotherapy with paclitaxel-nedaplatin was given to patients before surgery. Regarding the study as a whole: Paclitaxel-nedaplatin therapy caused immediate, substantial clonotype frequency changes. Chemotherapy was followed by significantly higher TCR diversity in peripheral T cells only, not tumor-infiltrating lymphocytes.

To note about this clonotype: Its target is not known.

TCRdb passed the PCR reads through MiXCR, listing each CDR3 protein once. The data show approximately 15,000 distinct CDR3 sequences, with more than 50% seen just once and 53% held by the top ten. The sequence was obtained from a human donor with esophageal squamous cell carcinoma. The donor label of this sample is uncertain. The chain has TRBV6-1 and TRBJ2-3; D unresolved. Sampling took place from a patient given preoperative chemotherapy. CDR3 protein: CASSQAVSTEAQYF. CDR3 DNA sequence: TGTGCCAGCAGCCAGGCTGTCAGCACAGAGGCGCAGTATTTT.